This entry is about one T cell receptor beta chain. No antigen is known for it. The sample holds no much larger clone one base away, and base qualities are not on file. This sample was taken from a study of blood T cell repertoires in COVID-19 (dated by TCRdb to 2019 to 2021). Study-level background: The collaborator samples originated in the United States, Italy and Spain and spanned the acute and convalescent phases of COVID-19. The material from the prospective study consisted of cDNA or gDNA derived from T cells, B-cell-depleted T cells, or PBMCs. Subjects who had been exposed to COVID-19, were actively infected with it, or had recovered from it provided the deeply sampled blood TCRbeta repertoires that made up the dataset. A freely available public database, intended as a resource for researchers studying the immune response to SARS-CoV-2, is where the repertoires were released. The samples were drawn from the first 160 participants of the ongoing ImmuneRACE study and from 1,254 subjects provided by 6 global collaborators. A de-identified subject ID, COVID-19 status, age in years and sex were almost always included in the sample metadata. HLA class I and class II types, where available, came from metadata supplied by the sample provider rather than from assay-based typing. General findings and caveats noted by the study authors: The amount of clinical and demographic metadata varied by source and participant and was provided uncurated.

In the prospective study, participants were roughly 18 to 95 years old, resided in approximately 22 geographic areas of the United States, and were enrolled through a virtual design. Cohort assignment in the prospective study relied on participant-reported clinical history from a screening survey and a study questionnaire. Mobile phlebotomists in the prospective study collected whole blood, serum and a nasopharyngeal or oropharyngeal swab from every participant. Over an approximately 2-month period, participants in the prospective study had the option of providing additional blood draws and questionnaires. Prospective study blood samples were shipped either frozen or at room temperature before DNA extraction. The immunoSEQ Assay, a bias-controlled multiplex PCR, was used to amplify TCRbeta CDR3 regions from genomic DNA. The original methods were these. The number of nucleated cells in each sample was estimated from the amplification of reference gene primers within the assay. Sequence reads were collapsed and filtered to measure the absolute abundance of every unique TCRbeta CDR3 rearrangement. For each sample, productive Simpson clonality was calculated as the square root of Simpson's diversity index over productive rearrangements. Here the immuneACCESS table is served through TCRdb, limited to in-frame sequences with V and J called. Missing clones are a known gap in these copies; in checked studies unresolved V genes cover under half, and the rest lacks a known reason. V, J and clone size derive from that table, while D and trimming were established from the DNA sequence. This sample comprises around 200,000 clones, 75% to 90% of them detected only once. The ten top clones hold less than 4.5% of the sample.

Including cysteine and phenylalanine, the CDR3 has 14 amino acids. Just CDR3 DNA is preserved here, 42 bases in frame from base 1. CDR1 and CDR2 (SGHTA, FQGNSA) derive from the germline V gene. Relative to germline, V is 5 bases shorter and J is 5 bases shorter, with 12 bases between their ends. This TCR was sampled from a woman in her thirties or forties with acute COVID-19. Material for sequencing was PBMCs or T cells enriched from blood (not recorded which). The sequence is built from TRBV7-2 and TRBJ1-4; perhaps TRBD1 is the D gene, with 5 bases matching. The sequenced DNA: TGTGCCAGCAGCGACTCCGGGGGGAATGAAAAACTGTTTTTT. This sequence encodes CASSDSGGNEKLFF. The full variable domain, completed from the reference TRBV7-2 and TRBJ1-4 proteins outside the CDR3, reads GAGVSQSPSNKVTEKGKDVELRCDPISGHTALYWYRQSLGQGLEFLIYFQGNSAPDKSGLPSDRFSAERTGGSVSTLTIQRTQQEDSAVYLCASSDSGGNEKLFFGSGTQLSVL.